These 6 T cell receptor beta chains were sequenced from one sample in a study of blood T cell repertoires in COVID-19. The table came from immunoSEQ multiplex PCR; TCRdb's copy has only in-frame clones and leaves some out. The top ten clones hold approximately 7.5% of a sample with about 240,000 clones, roughly 87% of them seen once. Sequencing was performed on peripheral blood. Receptors were obtained from a man aged 60 to 69 who had recovered from COVID-19.

The chain links TRBV2 to TRBJ2-1; D is possibly TRBD2 (7 bases). CDR1 and CDR2 (germline): SNHLY, FYNNEI. The germline V and J ends were trimmed by 1 base and 4 bases, with 14 bases remaining between them. The CDR3 is made up of 16 amino acids. In DNA form, the CDR3 reads TGTGCCAGCAGTGAAGGATTCGGGGGGCGGTACAATGAGCAGTTCTTC. The encoded protein is CASSEGFGGRYNEQFF.

This clone was seen only a few times. The chain couples TRBV5-1 to TRBJ2-7; TRBD1 agrees at 8 bases. Germline V gene lookup returns CDR1 SGHRS and CDR2 YFSETQ. V was pared by 5 bases and J by 3 bases, with 7 bases of the junction left unmatched. The CDR3 sequence is 14 residues long. CDR3 bases: TGCGCCAGCAGTACCCAACAGGGGGGCTACGAGCAGTACTTC. Protein: CASSTQQGGYEQYF.

This sequence joins TRBV5-1 and TRBJ2-7, with D possibly matching TRBD2 (6 bases). Germline CDR1 SGHRS, CDR2 YFSETQ. The length of the CDR3 is 14 residues. V lost 4 bases to trimming and J lost 2 bases, with 13 bases between them. CDR3 nucleotides: TGCGCCAGCAGCCCAAGGGGACTTACCTACGAGCAGTACTTC. Its protein is CASSPRGLTYEQYF.

The chain carries TRBV5-1 and TRBJ2-4, with 9 bases that match TRBD1. The J segment lost 2 bases and the V segment lost 5 bases, leaving 8 bases of the junction unmatched. Germline V lookup: CDR1 SGHRS, CDR2 YFSETQ. CDR3 size: 16 residues. The CDR3 protein is CASSPGTGFTKNIQYF. The CDR3 nucleotides read TGCGCCAGCAGTCCCGGGACAGGGTTTACCAAAAACATTCAGTACTTC.

This clone was counted a single time. The CDR3 sequence is CASSVIGTGGTEAFF. In DNA, the CDR3 is TGTGCCAGCAGCGTTATCGGGACAGGGGGTACTGAAGCTTTCTTT. The V gene is TRBV5-6, the J gene TRBJ1-1; 11 positions match TRBD1. The CDR3 extends over 15 amino acids. Germline V gives CDR1 SGHDT, CDR2 YYEEEE. V lost 4 bases to trimming and J lost 5 bases; unmatched junction nucleotides: 7.

The chain joins TRBV6-5 to TRBJ2-1, with D perhaps matching TRBD1 (6 bases). The V end was cut by 5 bases, the J end by 5 bases, with 16 bases between. The CDR3 has 15 residues. Germline V gives CDR1 MNHEY, CDR2 SVGAGI. In nucleotides, the CDR3 is TGTGCCAGCAGTCCACAGGGTAGTCGGAACAATGAGCAGTTCTTC. It encodes CASSPQGSRNNEQFF.